The source of this T cell receptor beta chain is a study of blood T cell repertoires in COVID-19. About the study: COVID-19 samples, acute and convalescent, were from the United States, Italy and Spain. T cells, B-cell-depleted T cells, or PBMCs supplied cDNA or gDNA.

This clone came up a few times. Original methodology: Using reference gene primer amplification, nucleated cell counts were estimated. Only in-frame clones appear in the TCRdb table, and some are missing; sequencing was by immunoSEQ multiplex PCR. The DNA was the basis for D and trimming; V, J and clone size are from that table. The sample consists of approximately 240,000 clones, roughly 87% of them appearing once. Grouping used clinical history reported by participants in a survey and questionnaire. The ends were cut back, 3 bases at V and 4 bases at J, with 17 bases in the middle. This CDR3 spans 16 amino acids. Germline CDR1 SGHDN, CDR2 FVKESK.

V and J are TRBV14 and TRBJ2-3, with D maybe TRBD1 (5 bases). The TCR comes from a woman aged 30 to 39 with acute COVID-19. The sample was PBMCs or T cells enriched from blood (not recorded which). The CDR3 is CASSHRVGPNPDTQYF. The CDR3, as DNA: TGTGCCAGCAGCCACAGGGTAGGCCCCAATCCAGATACGCAGTATTTT.